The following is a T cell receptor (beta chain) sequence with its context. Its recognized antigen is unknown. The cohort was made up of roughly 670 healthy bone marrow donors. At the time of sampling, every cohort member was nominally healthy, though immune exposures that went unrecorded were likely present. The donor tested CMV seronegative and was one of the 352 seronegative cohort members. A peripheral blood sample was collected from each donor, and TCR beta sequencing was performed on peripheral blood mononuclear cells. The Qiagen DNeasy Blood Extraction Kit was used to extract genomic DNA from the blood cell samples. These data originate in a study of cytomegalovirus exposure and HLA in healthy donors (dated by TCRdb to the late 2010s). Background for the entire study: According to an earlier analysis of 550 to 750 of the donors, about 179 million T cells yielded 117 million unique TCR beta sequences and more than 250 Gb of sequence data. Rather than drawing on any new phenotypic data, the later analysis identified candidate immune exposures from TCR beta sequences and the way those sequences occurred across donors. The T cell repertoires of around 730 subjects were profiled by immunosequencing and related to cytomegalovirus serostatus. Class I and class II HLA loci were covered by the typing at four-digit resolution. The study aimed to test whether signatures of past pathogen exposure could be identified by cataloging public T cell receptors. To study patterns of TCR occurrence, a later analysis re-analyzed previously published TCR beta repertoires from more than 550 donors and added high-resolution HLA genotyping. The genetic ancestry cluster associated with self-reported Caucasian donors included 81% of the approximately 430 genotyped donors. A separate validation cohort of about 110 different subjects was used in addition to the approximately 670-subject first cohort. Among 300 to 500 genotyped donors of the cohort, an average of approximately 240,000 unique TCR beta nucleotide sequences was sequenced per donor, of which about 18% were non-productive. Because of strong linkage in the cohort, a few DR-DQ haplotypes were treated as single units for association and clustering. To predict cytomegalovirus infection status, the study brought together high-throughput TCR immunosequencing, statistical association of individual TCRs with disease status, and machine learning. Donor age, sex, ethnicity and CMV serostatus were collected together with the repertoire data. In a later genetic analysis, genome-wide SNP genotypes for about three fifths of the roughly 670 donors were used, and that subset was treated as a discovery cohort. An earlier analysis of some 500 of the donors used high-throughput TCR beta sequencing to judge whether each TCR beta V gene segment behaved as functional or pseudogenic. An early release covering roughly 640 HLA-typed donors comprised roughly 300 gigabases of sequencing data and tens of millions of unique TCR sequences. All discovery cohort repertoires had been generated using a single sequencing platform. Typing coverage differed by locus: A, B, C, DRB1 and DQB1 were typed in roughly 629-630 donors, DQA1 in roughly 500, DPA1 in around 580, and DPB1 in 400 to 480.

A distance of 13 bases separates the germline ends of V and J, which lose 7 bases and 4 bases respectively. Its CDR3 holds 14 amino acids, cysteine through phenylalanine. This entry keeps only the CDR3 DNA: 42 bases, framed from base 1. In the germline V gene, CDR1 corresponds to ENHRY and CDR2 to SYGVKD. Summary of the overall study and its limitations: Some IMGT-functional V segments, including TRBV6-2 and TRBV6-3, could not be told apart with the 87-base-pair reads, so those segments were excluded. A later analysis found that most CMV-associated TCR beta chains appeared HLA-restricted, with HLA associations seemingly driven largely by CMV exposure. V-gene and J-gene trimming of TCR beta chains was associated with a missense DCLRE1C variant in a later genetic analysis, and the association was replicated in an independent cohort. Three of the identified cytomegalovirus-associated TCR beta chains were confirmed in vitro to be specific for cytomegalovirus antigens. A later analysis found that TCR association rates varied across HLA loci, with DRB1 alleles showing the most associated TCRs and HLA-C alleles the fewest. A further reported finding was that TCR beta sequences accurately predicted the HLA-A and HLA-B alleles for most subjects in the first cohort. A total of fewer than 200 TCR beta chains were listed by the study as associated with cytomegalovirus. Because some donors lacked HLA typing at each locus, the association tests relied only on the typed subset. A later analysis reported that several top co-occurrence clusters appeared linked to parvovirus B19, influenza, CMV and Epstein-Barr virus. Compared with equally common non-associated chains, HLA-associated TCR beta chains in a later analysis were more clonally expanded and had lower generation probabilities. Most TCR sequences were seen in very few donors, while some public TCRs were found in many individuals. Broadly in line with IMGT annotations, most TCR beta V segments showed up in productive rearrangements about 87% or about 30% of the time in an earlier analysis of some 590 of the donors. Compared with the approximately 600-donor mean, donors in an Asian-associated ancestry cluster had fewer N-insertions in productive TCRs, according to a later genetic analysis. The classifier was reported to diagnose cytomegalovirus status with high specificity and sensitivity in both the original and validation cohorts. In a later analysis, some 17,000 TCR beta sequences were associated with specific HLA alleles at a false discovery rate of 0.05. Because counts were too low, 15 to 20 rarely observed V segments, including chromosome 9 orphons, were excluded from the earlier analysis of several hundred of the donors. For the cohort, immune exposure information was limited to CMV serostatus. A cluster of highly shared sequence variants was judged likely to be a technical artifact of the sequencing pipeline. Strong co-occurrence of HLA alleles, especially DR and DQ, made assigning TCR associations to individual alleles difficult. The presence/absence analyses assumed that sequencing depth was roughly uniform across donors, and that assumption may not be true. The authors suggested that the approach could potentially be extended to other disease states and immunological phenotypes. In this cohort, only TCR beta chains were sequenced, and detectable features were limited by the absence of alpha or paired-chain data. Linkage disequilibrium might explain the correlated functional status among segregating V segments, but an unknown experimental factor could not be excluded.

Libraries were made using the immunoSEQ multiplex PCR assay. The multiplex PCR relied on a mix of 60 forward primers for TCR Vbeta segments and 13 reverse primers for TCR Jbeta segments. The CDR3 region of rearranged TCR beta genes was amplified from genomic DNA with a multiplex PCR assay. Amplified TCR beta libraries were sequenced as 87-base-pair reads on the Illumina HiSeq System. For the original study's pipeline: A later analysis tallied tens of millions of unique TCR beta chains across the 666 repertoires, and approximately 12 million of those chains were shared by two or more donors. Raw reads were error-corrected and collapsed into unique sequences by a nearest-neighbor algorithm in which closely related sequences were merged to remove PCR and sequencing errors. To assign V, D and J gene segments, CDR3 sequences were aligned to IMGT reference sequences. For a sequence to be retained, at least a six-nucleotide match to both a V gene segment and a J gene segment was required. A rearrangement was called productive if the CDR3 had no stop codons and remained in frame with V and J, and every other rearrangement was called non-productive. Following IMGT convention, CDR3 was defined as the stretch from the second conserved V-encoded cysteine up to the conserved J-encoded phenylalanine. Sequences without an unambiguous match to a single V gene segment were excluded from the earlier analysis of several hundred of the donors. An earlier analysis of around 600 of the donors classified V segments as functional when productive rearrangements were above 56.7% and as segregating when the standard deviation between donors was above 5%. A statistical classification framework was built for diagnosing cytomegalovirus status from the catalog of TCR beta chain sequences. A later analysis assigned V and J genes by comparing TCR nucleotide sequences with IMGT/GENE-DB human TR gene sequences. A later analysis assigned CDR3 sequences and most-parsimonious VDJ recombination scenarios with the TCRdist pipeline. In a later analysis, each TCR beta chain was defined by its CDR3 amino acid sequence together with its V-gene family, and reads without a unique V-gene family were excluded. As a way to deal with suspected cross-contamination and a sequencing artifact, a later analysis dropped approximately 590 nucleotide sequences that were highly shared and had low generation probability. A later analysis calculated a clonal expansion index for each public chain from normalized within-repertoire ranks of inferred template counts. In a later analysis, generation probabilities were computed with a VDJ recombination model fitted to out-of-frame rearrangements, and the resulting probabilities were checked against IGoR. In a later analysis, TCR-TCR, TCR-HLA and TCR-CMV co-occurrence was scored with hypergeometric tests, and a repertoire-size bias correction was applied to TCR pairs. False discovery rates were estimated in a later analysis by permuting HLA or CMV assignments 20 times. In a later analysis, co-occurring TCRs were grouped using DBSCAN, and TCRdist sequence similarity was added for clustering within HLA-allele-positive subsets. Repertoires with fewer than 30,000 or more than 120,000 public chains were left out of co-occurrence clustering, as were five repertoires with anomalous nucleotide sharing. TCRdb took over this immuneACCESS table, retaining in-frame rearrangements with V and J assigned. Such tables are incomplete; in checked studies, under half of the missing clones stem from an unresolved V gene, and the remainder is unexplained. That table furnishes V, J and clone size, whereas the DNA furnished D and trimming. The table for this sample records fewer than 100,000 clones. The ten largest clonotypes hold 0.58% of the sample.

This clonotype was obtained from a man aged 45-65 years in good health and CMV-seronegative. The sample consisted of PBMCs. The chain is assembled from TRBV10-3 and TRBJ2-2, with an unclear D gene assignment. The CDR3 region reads CAIKGRLSTGELFF. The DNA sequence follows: TGTGCCATCAAAGGCAGGCTAAGCACCGGGGAGCTGTTTTTT.